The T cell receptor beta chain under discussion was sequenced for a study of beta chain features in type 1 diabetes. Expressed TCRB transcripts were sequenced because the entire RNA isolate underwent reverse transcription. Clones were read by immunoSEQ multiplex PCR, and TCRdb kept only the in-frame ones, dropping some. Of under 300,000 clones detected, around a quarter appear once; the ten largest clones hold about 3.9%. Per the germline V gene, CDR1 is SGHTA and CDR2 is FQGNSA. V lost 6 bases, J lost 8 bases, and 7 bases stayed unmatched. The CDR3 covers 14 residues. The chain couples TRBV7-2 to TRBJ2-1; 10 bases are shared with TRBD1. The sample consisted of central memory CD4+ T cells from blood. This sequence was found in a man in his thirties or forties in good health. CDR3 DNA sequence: TGTGCCAGCAGAAGGACAGGGGGGTCGGATGAGCAGTTCTTC. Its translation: CASRRTGGSDEQFF. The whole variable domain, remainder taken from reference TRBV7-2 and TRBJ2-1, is GAGVSQSPSNKVTEKGKDVELRCDPISGHTALYWYRQSLGQGLEFLIYFQGNSAPDKSGLPSDRFSAERTGGSVSTLTIQRTQQEDSAVYLCASRRTGGSDEQFFGPGTRLTVL.